The 3 T cell receptor beta chains reported below all come from one sample, sequenced in a study of blood T cell repertoires in COVID-19. Clones were read by immunoSEQ multiplex PCR, and TCRdb kept only the in-frame ones, dropping some. The sample includes approximately 250,000 clones, 65% to 90% of them seen just once. The sequenced material came from peripheral blood. The receptors come from a man aged 40-50 years who had recovered from COVID-19.

The CDR3 nucleotides are TGCGCCAGCAGCAGCCCGAAGTCAAGGGGAGCTTTCTTT. It is translated as CASSSPKSRGAFF. The rearrangement links TRBV4-1 to TRBJ1-1; tentative D call: TRBD1 (5 bases). Germline values: CDR1 MGHRA, CDR2 YSYEKL. The CDR3 length is 13 residues. V lost 5 bases to trimming and J lost 10 bases, with 17 bases between them.

The chain couples TRBV6-2 or TRBV6-3 to TRBJ1-5; TRBD1 might be the D (6 bases). This CDR3 is 13 amino acids long. The germline V gene encodes CDR1 MNHEY and CDR2 SVGEGT. V was shortened by 4 bases and J by 6 bases, with 10 bases between the two germline ends. The CDR3 reads CASSFRGGQPQHF. The DNA of the CDR3 is TGTGCCAGCAGTTTTCGAGGGGGTCAGCCCCAGCATTTT.

This clone was recorded once. The chain couples TRBV2 to TRBJ1-2; 9 bases are a match to TRBD1. The CDR3 totals 12 residues. Germline loops: CDR1 SNHLY, CDR2 FYNNEI. J gave up 6 bases and V 6 bases, and 2 bases lay outside the gene matches. The CDR3 coding sequence is TGTGCCAGCAGACAGGGGGCGGATGGCTACACCTTC. It translates to CASRQGADGYTF.